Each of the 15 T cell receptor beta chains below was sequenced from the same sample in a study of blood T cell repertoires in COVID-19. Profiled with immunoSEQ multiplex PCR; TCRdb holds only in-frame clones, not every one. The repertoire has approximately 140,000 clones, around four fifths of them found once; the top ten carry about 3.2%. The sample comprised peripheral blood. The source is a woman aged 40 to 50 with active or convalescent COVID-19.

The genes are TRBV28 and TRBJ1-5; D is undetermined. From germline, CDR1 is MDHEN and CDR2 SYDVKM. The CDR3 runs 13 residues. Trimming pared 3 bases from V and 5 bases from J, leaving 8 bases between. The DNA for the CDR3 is TGTGCCAGCAGTTTTGCAGGCTATCAGCCCCAGCATTTT. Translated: CASSFAGYQPQHF.

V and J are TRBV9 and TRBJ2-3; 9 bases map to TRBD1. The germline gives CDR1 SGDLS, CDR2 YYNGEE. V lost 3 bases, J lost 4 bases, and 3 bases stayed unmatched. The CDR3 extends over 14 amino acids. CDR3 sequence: CASSAGDRADTQYF. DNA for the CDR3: TGTGCCAGCAGCGCTGGGGACAGGGCAGATACGCAGTATTTT.

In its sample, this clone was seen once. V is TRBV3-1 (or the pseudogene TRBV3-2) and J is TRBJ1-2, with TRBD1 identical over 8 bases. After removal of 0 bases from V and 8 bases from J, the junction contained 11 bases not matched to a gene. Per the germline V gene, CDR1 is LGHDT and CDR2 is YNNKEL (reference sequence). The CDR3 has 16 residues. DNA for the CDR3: TGTGCCAGCAGCCAAGACGGGTCAGGGGGCTTGTCCGGCTACACCTTC. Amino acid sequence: CASSQDGSGGLSGYTF.

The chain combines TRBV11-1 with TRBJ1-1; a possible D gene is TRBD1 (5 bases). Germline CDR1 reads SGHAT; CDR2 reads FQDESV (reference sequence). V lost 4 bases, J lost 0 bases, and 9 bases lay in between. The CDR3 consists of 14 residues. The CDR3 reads CASSSRQMNTEAFF. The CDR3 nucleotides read TGTGCCAGCAGCTCCCGACAGATGAACACTGAAGCTTTCTTT.

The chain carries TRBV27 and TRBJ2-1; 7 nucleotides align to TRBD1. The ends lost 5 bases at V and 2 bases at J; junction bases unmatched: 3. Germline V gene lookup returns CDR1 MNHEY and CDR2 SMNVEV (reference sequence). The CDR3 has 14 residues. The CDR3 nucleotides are TGTGCCAGCAGTAGGACAGGAGCCTACAATGAGCAGTTCTTC. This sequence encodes CASSRTGAYNEQFF.

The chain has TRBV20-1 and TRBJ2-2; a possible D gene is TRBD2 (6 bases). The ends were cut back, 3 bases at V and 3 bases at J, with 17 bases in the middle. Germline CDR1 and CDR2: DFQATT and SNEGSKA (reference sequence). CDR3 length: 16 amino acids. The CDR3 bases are TGCAGTGCTAGTTCGTGGCGGGGAGGTTACACCGGGGAGCTGTTTTTT. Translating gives CSASSWRGGYTGELFF.

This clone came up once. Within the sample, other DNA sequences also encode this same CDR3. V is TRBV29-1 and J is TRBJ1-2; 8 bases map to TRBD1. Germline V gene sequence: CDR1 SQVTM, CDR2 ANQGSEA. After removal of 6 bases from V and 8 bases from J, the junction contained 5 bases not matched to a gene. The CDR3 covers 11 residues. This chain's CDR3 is CSVLDRGGYTF. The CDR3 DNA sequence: TGCAGCGTCCTAGACAGGGGAGGCTACACCTTC. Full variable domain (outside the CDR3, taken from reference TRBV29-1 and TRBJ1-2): SAVISQKPSRDICQRGTSLTIQCQVDSQVTMMFWYRQQPGQSLTLIATANQGSEATYESGFVIDKFPISRPNLTFSTLTVSNMSPEDSSIYLCSVLDRGGYTFGSGTRLTVV.

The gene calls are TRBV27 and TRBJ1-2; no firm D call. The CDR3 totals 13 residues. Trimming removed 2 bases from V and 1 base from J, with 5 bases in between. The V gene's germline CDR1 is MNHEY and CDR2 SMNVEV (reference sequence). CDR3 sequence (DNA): TGTGCCAGCAGTTTAAGGAGTAACTATGGCTACACCTTC. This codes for CASSLRSNYGYTF.

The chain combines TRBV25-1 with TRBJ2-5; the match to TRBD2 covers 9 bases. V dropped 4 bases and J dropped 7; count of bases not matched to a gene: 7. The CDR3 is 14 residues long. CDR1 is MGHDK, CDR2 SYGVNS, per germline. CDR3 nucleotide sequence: TGTGCCAGCAGTGTAGCGGGGGCACACGGGACCCAGTACTTC. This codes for CASSVAGAHGTQYF.

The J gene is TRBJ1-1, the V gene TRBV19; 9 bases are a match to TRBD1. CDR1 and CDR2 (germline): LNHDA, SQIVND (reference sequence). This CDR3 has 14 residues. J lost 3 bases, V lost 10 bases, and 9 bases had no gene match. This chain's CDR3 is CAIEQGAPYTEAFF. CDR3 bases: TGTGCCATCGAACAGGGGGCCCCCTACACTGAAGCTTTCTTT.

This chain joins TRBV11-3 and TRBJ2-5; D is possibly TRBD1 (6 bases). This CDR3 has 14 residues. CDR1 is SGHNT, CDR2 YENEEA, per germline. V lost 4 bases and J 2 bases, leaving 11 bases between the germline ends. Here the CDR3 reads CASSSTGLQETQYF. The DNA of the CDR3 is TGTGCCAGCAGCTCAACAGGGTTACAAGAGACCCAGTACTTC.

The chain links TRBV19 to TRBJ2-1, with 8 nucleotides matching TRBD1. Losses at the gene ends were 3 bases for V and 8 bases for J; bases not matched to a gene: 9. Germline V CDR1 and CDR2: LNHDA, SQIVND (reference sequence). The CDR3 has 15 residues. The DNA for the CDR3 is TGTGCCAGTAGTATCCGAGGACAGGGTGGCGATGAGCAGTTCTTC. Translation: CASSIRGQGGDEQFF.

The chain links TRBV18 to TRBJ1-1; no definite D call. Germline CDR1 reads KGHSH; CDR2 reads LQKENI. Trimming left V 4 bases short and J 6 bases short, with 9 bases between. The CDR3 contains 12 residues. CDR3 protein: CASSLLYSEAFF. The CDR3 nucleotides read TGTGCCAGCTCACTCCTATACTCTGAAGCTTTCTTT.

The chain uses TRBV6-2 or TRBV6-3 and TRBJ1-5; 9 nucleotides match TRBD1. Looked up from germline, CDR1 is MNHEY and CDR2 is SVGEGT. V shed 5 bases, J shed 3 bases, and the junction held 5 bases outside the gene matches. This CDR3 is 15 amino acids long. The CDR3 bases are TGTGCCAGCAGTCGCCGGGACAGGGCCAATCAGCCCCAGCATTTT. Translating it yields CASSRRDRANQPQHF.

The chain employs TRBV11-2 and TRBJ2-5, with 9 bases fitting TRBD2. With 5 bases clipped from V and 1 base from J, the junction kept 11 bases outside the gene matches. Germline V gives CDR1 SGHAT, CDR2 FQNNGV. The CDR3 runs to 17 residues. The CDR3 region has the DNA TGTGCCAGCAGCCCGAATCTAGCGGGGAGCGTCCAAGAGACCCAGTACTTC. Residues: CASSPNLAGSVQETQYF.